The sequence of this T cell receptor (beta chain) was determined in a study of cytomegalovirus exposure and HLA in healthy donors. Germline V gives CDR1 DFQATT, CDR2 SNEGSKA (reference sequence). The CDR3 contains 11 residues. V lost 2 bases and J lost 5, with 4 bases in between. Primers for the PCR totalled 60 Vbeta and 13 Jbeta. Assay: immunoSEQ multiplex PCR; the TCRdb copy retains only in-frame clones and omits some. Among under 150,000 clones, around 71% were seen once, and the ten largest hold 2% to 3%. In its sample, this clone was seen a few times. The chain is built from TRBV20-1 and TRBJ2-1; D gene uncertain. The origin of this receptor is a woman aged 55 to 70 in good health and CMV-seropositive. Sequencing was done on a sample of PBMCs. The CDR3 nucleotides read TGCAGTGCTAGAAGAGACAATGAGCAGTTCTTC. Translated: CSARRDNEQFF.